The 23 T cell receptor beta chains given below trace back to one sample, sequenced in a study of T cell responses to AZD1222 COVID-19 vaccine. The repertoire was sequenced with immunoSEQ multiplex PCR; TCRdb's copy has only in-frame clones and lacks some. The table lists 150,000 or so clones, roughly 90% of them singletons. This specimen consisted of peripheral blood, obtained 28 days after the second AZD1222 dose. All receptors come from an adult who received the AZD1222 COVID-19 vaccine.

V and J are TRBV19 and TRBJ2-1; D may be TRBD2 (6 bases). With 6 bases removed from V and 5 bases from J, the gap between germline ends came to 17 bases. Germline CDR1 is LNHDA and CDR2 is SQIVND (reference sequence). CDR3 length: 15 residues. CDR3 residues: CASRVTWAGNNEQFF. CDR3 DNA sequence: TGTGCCAGTAGGGTAACTTGGGCGGGGAACAATGAGCAGTTCTTC.

CDR3 protein: CASTNLGGGPNYGYTF. In DNA form, the CDR3 reads TGTGCCAGCACCAACCTCGGGGGGGGCCCGAACTATGGCTACACCTTC. V gene TRBV27 combines with J gene TRBJ1-2; a weak D match, TRBD1 (6 bases). The germline V gene encodes CDR1 MNHEY and CDR2 SMNVEV (reference sequence). There are 16 residues in the CDR3. The V gene lost 7 bases and the J gene lost 2 bases, with 20 bases spanning the gap.

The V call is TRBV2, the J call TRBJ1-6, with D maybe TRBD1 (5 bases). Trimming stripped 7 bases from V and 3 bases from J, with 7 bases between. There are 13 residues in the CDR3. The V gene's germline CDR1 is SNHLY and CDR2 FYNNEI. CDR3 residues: CASKGDYNSPLHF. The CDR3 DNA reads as TGTGCCAGCAAAGGGGACTATAATTCACCCCTCCACTTT.

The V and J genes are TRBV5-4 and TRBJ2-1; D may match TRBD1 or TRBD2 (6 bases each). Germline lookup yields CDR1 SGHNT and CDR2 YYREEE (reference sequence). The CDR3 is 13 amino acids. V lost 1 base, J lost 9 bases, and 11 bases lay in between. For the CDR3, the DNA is TGTGCCAGCAGCTTGTTCGGGGGCGGTGAGCAGTTCTTC. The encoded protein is CASSLFGGGEQFF.

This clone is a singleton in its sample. This chain's CDR3 is CASSLEVRYEQYF. As DNA, the CDR3 is TGCGCCAGCAGCTTGGAGGTACGGTACGAGCAGTACTTC. V gene TRBV5-1 combines with J gene TRBJ2-7; D is undetermined. Deletions cut 0 bases from V and 4 bases from J, with 8 bases between. The germline V gene encodes CDR1 SGHRS and CDR2 YFSETQ. The CDR3 has 13 amino acids.

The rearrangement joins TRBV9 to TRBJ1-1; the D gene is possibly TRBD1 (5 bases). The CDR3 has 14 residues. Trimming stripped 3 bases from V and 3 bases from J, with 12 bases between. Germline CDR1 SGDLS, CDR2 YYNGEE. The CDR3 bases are TGTGCCAGCAGCGAAGGCAGGGCGGACACTGAAGCTTTCTTT. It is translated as CASSEGRADTEAFF.

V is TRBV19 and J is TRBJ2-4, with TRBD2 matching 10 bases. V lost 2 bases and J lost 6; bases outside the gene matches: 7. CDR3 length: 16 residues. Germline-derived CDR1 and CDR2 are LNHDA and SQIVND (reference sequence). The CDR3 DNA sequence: TGTGCCAGTAGTATATTACCTAGCGGGAGTTCAAACATTCAGTACTTC. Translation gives CASSILPSGSSNIQYF.

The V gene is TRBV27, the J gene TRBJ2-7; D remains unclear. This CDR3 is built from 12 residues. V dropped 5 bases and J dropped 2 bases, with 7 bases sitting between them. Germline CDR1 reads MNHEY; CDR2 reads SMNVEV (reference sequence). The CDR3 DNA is TGTGCCAGCAGTACTAAGACCTACGAGCAGTACTTC. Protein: CASSTKTYEQYF.

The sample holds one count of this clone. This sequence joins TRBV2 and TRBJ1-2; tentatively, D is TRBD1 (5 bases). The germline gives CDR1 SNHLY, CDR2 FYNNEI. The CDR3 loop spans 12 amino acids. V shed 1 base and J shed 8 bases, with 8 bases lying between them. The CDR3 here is CASSEGGDGYTF. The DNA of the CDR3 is TGTGCCAGCAGTGAAGGGGGCGACGGCTACACCTTC.

The CDR3 bases are TGTGCCAGTAGGGAGACAGGGAGCACCGGGGAGCTGTTTTTT. It encodes CASRETGSTGELFF. The chain couples TRBV19 to TRBJ2-2; TRBD1 aligns across 7 bases. The germline CDR1 and CDR2 sequences are LNHDA and SQIVND (reference sequence). CDR3 length: 14 residues. Trimming at V came to 6 bases and at J to 4 bases, leaving 5 bases not matched to a gene.

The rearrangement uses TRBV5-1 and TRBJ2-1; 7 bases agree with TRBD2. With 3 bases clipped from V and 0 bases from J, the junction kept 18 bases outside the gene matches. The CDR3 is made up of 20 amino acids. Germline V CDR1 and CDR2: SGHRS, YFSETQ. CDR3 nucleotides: TGCGCCAGCAGCTCAGGACTAGTTCTGCGTCTTACGAGCTCCTACAATGAGCAGTTCTTC. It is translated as CASSSGLVLRLTSSYNEQFF.

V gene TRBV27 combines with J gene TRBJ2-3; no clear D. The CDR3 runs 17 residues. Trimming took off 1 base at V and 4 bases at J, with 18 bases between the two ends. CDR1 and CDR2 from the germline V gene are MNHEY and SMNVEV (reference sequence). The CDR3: CASSLFGIDVGPDTQYF. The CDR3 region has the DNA TGTGCCAGCAGTTTATTCGGCATAGATGTAGGTCCAGATACGCAGTATTTT.

CDR3 DNA: TGTGCCAGCAGATCAGGAGCGGGGTTGACCCAGTACTTC. Its protein product is CASRSGAGLTQYF. This chain connects TRBV2 to TRBJ2-5, with 7 nucleotides matching TRBD2. The germline gives CDR1 SNHLY, CDR2 FYNNEI. V gave up 6 bases and J gave up 7 bases; unmatched junction bases: 8. The CDR3 totals 13 residues. The whole variable domain, filled in from reference TRBV2 and TRBJ2-5, reads EPEVTQTPSHQVTQMGQEVILRCVPISNHLYFYWYRQILGQKVEFLVSFYNNEISEKSEIFDDQFSVERPDGSNFTLKIRSTKLEDSAMYFCASRSGAGLTQYFGPGTRLLVL.

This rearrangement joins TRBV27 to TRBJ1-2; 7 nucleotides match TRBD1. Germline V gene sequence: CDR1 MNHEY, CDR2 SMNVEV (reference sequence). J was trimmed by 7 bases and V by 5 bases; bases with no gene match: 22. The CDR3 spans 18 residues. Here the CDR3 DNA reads TGTGCCAGCAGTCCCAAGGGAGGGGGCCCCTCTTGGACGGGTGGCTACACCTTC. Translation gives CASSPKGGGPSWTGGYTF.

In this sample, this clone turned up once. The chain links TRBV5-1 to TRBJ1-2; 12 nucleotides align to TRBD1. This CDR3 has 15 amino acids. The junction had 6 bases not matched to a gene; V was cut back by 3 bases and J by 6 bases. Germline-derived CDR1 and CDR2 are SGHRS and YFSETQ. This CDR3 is CASSSLGQGADGYTF. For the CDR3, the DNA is TGCGCCAGCAGCTCCCTGGGACAGGGGGCTGATGGCTACACCTTC.

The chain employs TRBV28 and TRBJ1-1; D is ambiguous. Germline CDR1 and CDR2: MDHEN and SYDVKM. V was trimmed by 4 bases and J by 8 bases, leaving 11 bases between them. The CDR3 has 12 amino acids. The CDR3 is CASSSRPPEAFF. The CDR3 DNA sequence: TGTGCCAGCAGTTCCCGGCCCCCCGAAGCTTTCTTT. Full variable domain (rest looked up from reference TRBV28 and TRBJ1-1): DVKVTQSSRYLVKRTGEKVFLECVQDMDHENMFWYRQDPGLGLRLIYFSYDVKMKEKGDIPEGYSVSREKKERFSLILESASTNQTSMYLCASSSRPPEAFFGQGTRLTVV.

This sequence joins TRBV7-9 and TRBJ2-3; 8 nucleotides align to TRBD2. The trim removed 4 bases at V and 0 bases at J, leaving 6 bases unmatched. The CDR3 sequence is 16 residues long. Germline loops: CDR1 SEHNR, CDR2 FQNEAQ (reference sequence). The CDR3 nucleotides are TGTGCCAGCAGCTACCGGACTAGCTCCAGCACAGATACGCAGTATTTT. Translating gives CASSYRTSSSTDTQYF.

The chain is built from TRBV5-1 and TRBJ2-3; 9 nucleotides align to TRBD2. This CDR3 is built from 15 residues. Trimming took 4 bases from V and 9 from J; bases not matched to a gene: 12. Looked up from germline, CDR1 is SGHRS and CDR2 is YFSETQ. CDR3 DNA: TGCGCCAGCAGCGACCGACTAGCGGTGCAAGGCACGCAGTATTTT. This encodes CASSDRLAVQGTQYF.

CDR3 sequence reads: CASSDVMGRVGKETQYF. DNA for the CDR3: TGTGCCAGCAGTGACGTCATGGGAAGGGTAGGGAAAGAGACCCAGTACTTC. The chain recombines TRBV25-1 with TRBJ2-5; D is unresolved. Trimming shortened V by 3 bases and J by 3 bases, and 20 bases separated the two germline ends. The CDR3 has 17 amino acids. CDR1 and CDR2 from the germline V gene are MGHDK and SYGVNS.

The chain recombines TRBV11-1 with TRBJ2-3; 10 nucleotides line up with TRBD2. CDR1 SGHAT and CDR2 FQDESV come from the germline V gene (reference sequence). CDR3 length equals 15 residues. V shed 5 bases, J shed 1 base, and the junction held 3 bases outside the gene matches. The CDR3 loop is CASSRGTSGTDTQYF. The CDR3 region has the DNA TGTGCCAGCAGCCGTGGGACTAGCGGCACAGATACGCAGTATTTT.

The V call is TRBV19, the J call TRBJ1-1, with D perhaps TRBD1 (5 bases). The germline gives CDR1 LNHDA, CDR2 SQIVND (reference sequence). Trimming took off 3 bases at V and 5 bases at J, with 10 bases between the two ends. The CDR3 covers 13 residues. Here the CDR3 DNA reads TGTGCCAGTAGTATCCAGGGTGGGACTGAAGCTTTCTTT. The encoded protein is CASSIQGGTEAFF. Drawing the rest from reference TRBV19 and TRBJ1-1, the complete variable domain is DGGITQSPKYLFRKEGQNVTLSCEQNLNHDAMYWYRQDPGQGLRLIYYSQIVNDFQKGDIAEGYSVSREKKESFPLTVTSAQKNPTAFYLCASSIQGGTEAFFGQGTRLTVV.

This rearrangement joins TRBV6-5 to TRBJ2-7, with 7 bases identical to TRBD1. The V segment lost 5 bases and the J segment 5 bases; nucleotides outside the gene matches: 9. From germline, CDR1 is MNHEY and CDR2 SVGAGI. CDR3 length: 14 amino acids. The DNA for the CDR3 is TGTGCCAGCAGTCCCCCGACAGGGTCCCACGAGCAGTACTTC. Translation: CASSPPTGSHEQYF.

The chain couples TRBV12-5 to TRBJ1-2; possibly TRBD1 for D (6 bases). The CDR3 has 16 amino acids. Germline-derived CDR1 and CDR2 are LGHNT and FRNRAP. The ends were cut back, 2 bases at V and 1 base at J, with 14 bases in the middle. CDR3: CASGLSVGGSNYGYTF. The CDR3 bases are TGTGCTAGTGGTTTGAGTGTGGGGGGCAGTAACTATGGCTACACCTTC.